Presented here are 24 T cell receptor beta chains from one specimen sequenced in a study of a mutant IDH1 vaccine in newly diagnosed glioma. The method was immunoSEQ multiplex PCR; TCRdb's version includes in-frame clones alone and lacks a portion of them. Of some 46,000 clones detected, approximately 92% appear once; the ten largest clones hold roughly 2.4%. The time point: week 35, safety follow-up. It was 300 ug of mutant IDH1 20-mer peptide that made up each vaccine dose, given with topical imiquimod. What these receptors recognize is not known. The source material was PBMCs, sampled from a glioma patient whose treatment included an IDH1 peptide vaccine. The receptor set was obtained from a man in his fifties with glioma.

This chain connects TRBV27 to TRBJ1-1, with a tentative D call TRBD1 (5 bases). V lost 4 bases and J 3 bases, leaving 12 bases between the germline ends. Germline V lookup: CDR1 MNHEY, CDR2 SMNVEV (reference sequence). CDR3 length: 14 residues. The CDR3 is CASSSVSRDTEAFF. In DNA form, the CDR3 reads TGTGCCAGCAGTTCCGTCAGCAGGGACACTGAAGCTTTCTTT.

V gene TRBV10-1 combines with J gene TRBJ2-1, with a possible D match to TRBD2 (6 bases). V was pared by 4 bases and J by 6 bases, with 16 bases between. Germline V gives CDR1 WNHNN, CDR2 SYGVQD (reference sequence). This CDR3 has 15 residues. The CDR3 sequence: CASSVGGTDSNEQFF. The DNA for the CDR3 is TGCGCCAGCAGTGTTGGGGGGACTGATTCCAATGAGCAGTTCTTC.

The chain couples TRBV28 to TRBJ1-2, with D unresolved. Germline CDR1 MDHEN, CDR2 SYDVKM. Trimming took off 6 bases at V and 8 bases at J, with 10 bases between the two ends. This CDR3 spans 11 amino acids. The DNA for the CDR3 is TGTGCCAGCAGCCGGGGTAAGGGCTACACCTTC. Encoded protein: CASSRGKGYTF.

The table lists this clone with a count of one. The genes are TRBV5-1 and TRBJ2-1; D is unresolved. Germline CDR1 SGHRS, CDR2 YFSETQ. The CDR3 is made up of 15 amino acids. V lost 1 base and J lost 1, with 9 bases in between. CDR3 coding DNA: TGCGCCAGCAGCTTGTCGGCAAATTCCTACAATGAGCAGTTCTTC. This sequence encodes CASSLSANSYNEQFF.

The chain employs TRBV2 and TRBJ1-1; tentatively, D is TRBD1 (5 bases). V was shortened by 6 bases and J by 1 base, with 18 bases between the two germline ends. The CDR3 is made up of 16 amino acids. Germline V gene sequence: CDR1 SNHLY, CDR2 FYNNEI. CDR3 DNA sequence: TGTGCCAGCAGCGCAAAGTTCGGGGGGGGGAACACTGAAGCTTTCTTT. As protein: CASSAKFGGGNTEAFF. Supplemented by reference TRBV2 and TRBJ1-1, the full variable domain reads EPEVTQTPSHQVTQMGQEVILRCVPISNHLYFYWYRQILGQKVEFLVSFYNNEISEKSEIFDDQFSVERPDGSNFTLKIRSTKLEDSAMYFCASSAKFGGGNTEAFFGQGTRLTVV.

Notes on this clone: The junction does not match germline at one end; this may be a read error. This sequence joins TRBV4-1 and TRBJ2-1, with D tentatively TRBD1 (6 bases). Germline V gene lookup returns CDR1 MGHRA and CDR2 YSYEKL. This CDR3 contains 12 residues. The DNA of the CDR3 is TGCGCCAGCTCGTCCACCGGGCTAGCAGGGGTCTTC. Protein sequence: CASSSTGLAGVF.

The chain is built from TRBV27 and TRBJ2-6, with 9 bases lining up with TRBD1. Germline trimming cut 5 bases from V and 0 bases from J; bases unmatched to any gene: 2. The CDR3 length is 16 residues. Germline-derived CDR1 and CDR2 are MNHEY and SMNVEV (reference sequence). DNA for the CDR3: TGTGCCAGCAGTCCGGACAGGGGCTCTGGGGCCAACGTCCTGACTTTC. Translated: CASSPDRGSGANVLTF.

The chain employs TRBV21-1 and TRBJ2-3. TRBV21-1 is noted as a pseudogene. CDR3 size: 13 residues. CDR3 region: CASSKPSTDTQYF. CDR3 DNA: TGTGCCAGCAGCAAACCCAGCACAGATACGCAGTATTTT.

Only a few counts were recorded for this clone. V is TRBV4-1 and J is TRBJ1-2; weak D call: TRBD1 (6 bases). The V and J ends lost 7 bases and 1 base respectively, with 7 bases between them. The CDR3 has 12 amino acids. In germline, CDR1 is MGHRA, CDR2 YSYEKL. This CDR3 reads CASTGDNYGYTF. In nucleotides, the CDR3 is TGCGCCAGCACAGGGGATAACTATGGCTACACCTTC.

This chain connects TRBV7-2 to TRBJ2-1, with 10 bases identical to TRBD2. In germline, CDR1 is SGHTA, CDR2 FQGNSA. The CDR3 length is 15 residues. Trimming at V came to 3 bases and at J to 8 bases, leaving 7 bases not matched to a gene. The CDR3 is CASSFGGLAIYEQFF. CDR3 coding DNA: TGTGCCAGCAGCTTCGGGGGACTAGCGATTTATGAGCAGTTCTTC.

The gene calls are TRBV19 and TRBJ1-1; D ambiguous. Between the trimmed V and J ends, which lost 6 bases and 1 base, there was a span of 9 bases. This CDR3 has 13 amino acids. The germline V gene has CDR1 LNHDA and CDR2 SQIVND (reference sequence). In DNA form, the CDR3 reads TGTGCCAGTAGAGGCCACGGGAACACTGAAGCTTTCTTT. As protein: CASRGHGNTEAFF.

This chain connects TRBV16 to TRBJ2-7; D not certain. V gave up 2 bases and J gave up 6 bases, with 8 bases separating them. Germline loops: CDR1 KGHSY, CDR2 FQNENV. This CDR3 has 12 amino acids. CDR3 nucleotide sequence: TGTGCCAGCAGCCAAGGGGTGGCCGAGCAGTACTTC. Translated: CASSQGVAEQYF.

This sequence joins TRBV5-1 and TRBJ2-7; 12 bases agree with TRBD2. V trimming: 4 bases; J trimming: 5 bases; junction bases outside the gene matches: 10. The CDR3 sequence is 16 residues long. Germline V gives CDR1 SGHRS, CDR2 YFSETQ. CDR3 in DNA: TGCGCCAGCAGCCAGCTTTGGACTAGCGGGACCCACGAGCAGTACTTC. It translates to CASSQLWTSGTHEQYF.

The table lists this clone with a count of one. This sequence joins TRBV11-3 and TRBJ2-1; TRBD2 aligns across 9 bases. Looked up from germline, CDR1 is SGHNT and CDR2 is YENEEA. CDR3 length: 14 residues. The junction had 5 bases not matched to a gene; V was cut back by 5 bases and J by 6 bases. This CDR3 is CASSNPGLANEQFF. CDR3 DNA: TGTGCCAGCAGCAACCCGGGACTAGCCAATGAGCAGTTCTTC.

The chain joins TRBV2 to TRBJ2-2; tentatively, D is TRBD2 (5 bases). V lost 0 bases and J 4 bases, leaving 9 bases between the germline ends. Germline CDR1 and CDR2: SNHLY and FYNNEI. The CDR3 extends over 15 amino acids. CDR3 DNA: TGTGCCAGCAGTGAAGCGGGAGTGCCCACCGGGGAGCTGTTTTTT. Protein: CASSEAGVPTGELFF.

The rearrangement uses TRBV7-2 and TRBJ2-3; D perhaps matches TRBD1 (6 bases). This CDR3 contains 16 residues. Trimming removed 0 bases at V and 0 bases at J, with 10 bases between. Germline assignment: CDR1 SGHTA and CDR2 FQGNSA. CDR3 coding DNA: TGTGCCAGCAGCTTAGCTGGGGGCACTAGCACAGATACGCAGTATTTT. Protein: CASSLAGGTSTDTQYF. Complete variable domain (other parts from reference TRBV7-2 and TRBJ2-3): GAGVSQSPSNKVTEKGKDVELRCDPISGHTALYWYRQSLGQGLEFLIYFQGNSAPDKSGLPSDRFSAERTGGSVSTLTIQRTQQEDSAVYLCASSLAGGTSTDTQYFGPGTRLTVL.

This clone was found once. V and J are TRBV5-1 and TRBJ2-7; TRBD2 aligns across 7 bases. The junction had 6 bases not matched to a gene; V was cut back by 0 bases and J by 0 bases. Germline V gene sequence: CDR1 SGHRS, CDR2 YFSETQ. The CDR3 loop spans 16 amino acids. Here the CDR3 DNA reads TGCGCCAGCAGCTTGGTGGGGGAGGGCCTCTCCTACGAGCAGTACTTC. This gives the protein CASSLVGEGLSYEQYF. The full variable domain, its missing parts supplied by reference TRBV5-1 and TRBJ2-7, is KAGVTQTPRYLIKTRGQQVTLSCSPISGHRSVSWYQQTPGQGLQFLFEYFSETQRNKGNFPGRFSGRQFSNSRSEMNVSTLELGDSALYLCASSLVGEGLSYEQYFGPGTRLTVT.

V is TRBV5-1 and J is TRBJ2-2, with TRBD2 matching 7 bases. The CDR3 length is 16 residues. V was clipped by 1 base and J by 5 bases; unmatched bases: 8. In germline, CDR1 is SGHRS, CDR2 YFSETQ. The DNA for the CDR3 is TGCGCCAGCAGCTTGACATTGGGAGGGAGGACCGGGGAGCTGTTTTTT. As protein: CASSLTLGGRTGELFF. The full variable domain, rest sourced from reference TRBV5-1 and TRBJ2-2, is KAGVTQTPRYLIKTRGQQVTLSCSPISGHRSVSWYQQTPGQGLQFLFEYFSETQRNKGNFPGRFSGRQFSNSRSEMNVSTLELGDSALYLCASSLTLGGRTGELFFGEGSRLTVL.

The CDR3 region has the DNA TGTGCCAGTAGTATTGAAGGGGGAGAGACCCAGTACTTC. It codes for CASSIEGGETQYF. The rearrangement links TRBV19 to TRBJ2-5, with TRBD1 as a possible D gene (6 bases). The CDR3 spans 13 residues. V was pared by 3 bases and J by 4 bases, with 9 bases between. From germline, CDR1 is LNHDA and CDR2 SQIVND (reference sequence).

The chain joins TRBV5-1 to TRBJ1-1; tentative D call: TRBD1 (5 bases). CDR3 size: 17 residues. Trimming cost V 4 bases and J 0 bases, with 19 bases left between them. Looked up from germline, CDR1 is SGHRS and CDR2 is YFSETQ. In nucleotides, the CDR3 is TGCGCCAGCAGCAAGCGGCCTGGGGGTTCCGTGAACACTGAAGCTTTCTTT. It is translated as CASSKRPGGSVNTEAFF.

CDR3 region: CASSFVANYGYTF. The CDR3 DNA reads as TGTGCCAGCAGTTTCGTCGCTAACTATGGCTACACCTTC. The chain has TRBV27 and TRBJ1-2; D unclear. The germline V gene has CDR1 MNHEY and CDR2 SMNVEV (reference sequence). This CDR3 region has 13 residues. Trimming cost V 3 bases and J 0 bases, with 5 bases left between them.

V and J are TRBV30 and TRBJ1-6; maybe TRBD1 (5 bases). V gave up 8 bases and J gave up 0 bases, with 8 bases separating them. This CDR3 comprises 13 residues. Germline V lookup: CDR1 GTSNPN, CDR2 SVGIG (reference sequence). CDR3: CAGGVSYNSPLHF. The CDR3 DNA reads as TGTGCCGGGGGGGTCTCCTATAATTCACCCCTCCACTTT.

The rearrangement joins TRBV6-6 to TRBJ1-3, with unresolved D. The CDR3 spans 12 residues. V lost 2 bases and J 3 bases, leaving 2 bases between the germline ends. Germline V gene sequence: CDR1 MNHNY, CDR2 SVGAGI (reference sequence). The DNA of the CDR3 is TGTGCCAGCAGTTACGGTGGAAACACCATATATTTT. This codes for CASSYGGNTIYF.

The CDR3 here is CASSPRGGDQPQHF. CDR3 DNA: TGTGCCAGCTCACCAAGGGGAGGCGATCAGCCCCAGCATTTT. The J gene is TRBJ1-5, the V gene TRBV18; TRBD1 is a possible D gene (5 bases). V shed 2 bases and J shed 5 bases, with 10 bases lying between them. The length of the CDR3 is 14 residues. Looked up from germline, CDR1 is KGHSH and CDR2 is LQKENI. Variable domain in full (rest from reference TRBV18 and TRBJ1-5): NAGVMQNPRHLVRRRGQEARLRCSPMKGHSHVYWYRQLPEEGLKFMVYLQKENIIDESGMPKERFSAEFPKEGPSILRIQQVVRGDSAAYFCASSPRGGDQPQHFGDGTRLSIL.